A selection of T cell receptor beta chains follows, all from one sample in a study of blood T cell repertoires in COVID-19. The assay was immunoSEQ multiplex PCR, and TCRdb's table has in-frame clones only and misses some. Of 350,000 to 500,000 clones listed, more than 70% are singletons. Material: PBMCs or T cells enriched from blood (not recorded which). The receptors here all came from a woman under 30 who had been exposed to COVID-19. Both conserved end residues are trimmed from each CDR3. Each record gives: J gene, V gene, D gene, CDR3 protein. A D gene is named only where the DNA matches it firmly.

j_gene: TRBJ1-5
v_gene: TRBV9
d_gene: -
CDR3aa: ASNPGGGNQPQH

j_gene: TRBJ2-1
v_gene: TRBV5-8
d_gene: -
CDR3aa: ASSHGTRGGNEQF

j_gene: TRBJ2-7
v_gene: TRBV6-5
d_gene: TRBD1
CDR3aa: ASTRDRGRYEQY

j_gene: TRBJ1-2
v_gene: TRBV18
d_gene: -
CDR3aa: ASSGPGLPYGYT

j_gene: TRBJ1-2
v_gene: TRBV28
d_gene: -
CDR3aa: ATKKAGQNYGYT

j_gene: TRBJ2-7
v_gene: TRBV5-1
d_gene: -
CDR3aa: ASSDGGTIGEQY

j_gene: TRBJ2-3
v_gene: TRBV12-3/TRBV12-4
d_gene: -
CDR3aa: ASITGAGGTQY

j_gene: TRBJ2-7
v_gene: TRBV7-2
d_gene: TRBD1
CDR3aa: ASRLQGASYEQY

j_gene: TRBJ1-6
v_gene: TRBV4-2
d_gene: TRBD1
CDR3aa: ASTQGGAPSPLH

j_gene: TRBJ2-7
v_gene: TRBV27
d_gene: TRBD2
CDR3aa: ASSLSGSGYEQY

j_gene: TRBJ2-7
v_gene: TRBV25-1
d_gene: -
CDR3aa: ASRADSPHEQY

j_gene: TRBJ2-6
v_gene: TRBV5-1
d_gene: TRBD1
CDR3aa: ASSSDGQGGSGANVLT

j_gene: TRBJ1-3
v_gene: TRBV27
d_gene: TRBD1
CDR3aa: ASSPTGGNAGNTIY

j_gene: TRBJ2-5
v_gene: TRBV19
d_gene: -
CDR3aa: ATRKPTGETQY

j_gene: TRBJ1-2
v_gene: TRBV21-1
d_gene: -
CDR3aa: ASSKVQSPGQGGYGYT

j_gene: TRBJ1-2
v_gene: TRBV7-9
d_gene: -
CDR3aa: ASSQGRGSNYGYT

j_gene: TRBJ2-7
v_gene: TRBV28
d_gene: -
CDR3aa: ASSTTGLLYEQY

j_gene: TRBJ1-2
v_gene: TRBV7-9
d_gene: TRBD1
CDR3aa: ASSLTGGAGYGYT

j_gene: TRBJ2-4
v_gene: TRBV10-3
d_gene: -
CDR3aa: AISESTLPGAKNIQY

j_gene: TRBJ1-1
v_gene: TRBV20-1
d_gene: -
CDR3aa: SASGGGGTEAF